This T cell receptor (beta chain) emerged from a study of shared clonotypes between healthy human individuals. The study, taken as a whole, reports: Genetic and exposure-history diversity was limited by the few donors. Sampling used blood alone; tissue repertoires probably differ.

Partitioning of CD4+ cells yielded a CD45RA+ naive subset and a CD45RA-negative memory subset. This clone appeared a few times. Its antigen is undetermined. This CDR3 has 13 residues. Trimming cost V 4 bases and J 1 base, with 7 bases left between them. CDR1 MNHNS and CDR2 SASEGT come from the germline V gene. Assay runs were performed at deep level. Here immunoSEQ multiplex PCR was the method, and the copy in TCRdb shows in-frame clones only, minus some. The sample includes approximately 350,000 clones, 74% seen only once; the top ten take approximately 10%. This receptor was identified in a young man in good health. The genes are TRBV6-1 and TRBJ1-1; D may be TRBD1 (5 bases). The sample comprised memory CD4+ T cells sorted from blood. Subset: CD45RA-negative fraction. The CDR3 nucleotides read TGTGCCAGCAGTGTCGGGGGGAACACTGAAGCTTTCTTT. This gives the protein CASSVGGNTEAFF.